This T cell receptor (beta chain) was profiled in a study of T cell responses to AZD1222 COVID-19 vaccine. The CDR3 loop spans 13 amino acids. The V end lost 3 bases, the J end lost 3 bases, and 9 bases lay between the germline ends. Using immunoSEQ multiplex PCR, the repertoire was profiled, and TCRdb retains in-frame clones only, with some absent. The repertoire holds more than 120,000 clones, with roughly 92% as singletons. The sequencing here drew on peripheral blood, taken 28 days after the second AZD1222 dose. The chain couples TRBV12-3 or TRBV12-4 to TRBJ2-7; D is uncertain. The clonotype comes from an adult who received the AZD1222 COVID-19 vaccine. The CDR3 loop is CASSFNSYYEQYF. CDR3 DNA sequence: TGTGCCAGCAGTTTCAACAGCTACTACGAGCAGTACTTC.